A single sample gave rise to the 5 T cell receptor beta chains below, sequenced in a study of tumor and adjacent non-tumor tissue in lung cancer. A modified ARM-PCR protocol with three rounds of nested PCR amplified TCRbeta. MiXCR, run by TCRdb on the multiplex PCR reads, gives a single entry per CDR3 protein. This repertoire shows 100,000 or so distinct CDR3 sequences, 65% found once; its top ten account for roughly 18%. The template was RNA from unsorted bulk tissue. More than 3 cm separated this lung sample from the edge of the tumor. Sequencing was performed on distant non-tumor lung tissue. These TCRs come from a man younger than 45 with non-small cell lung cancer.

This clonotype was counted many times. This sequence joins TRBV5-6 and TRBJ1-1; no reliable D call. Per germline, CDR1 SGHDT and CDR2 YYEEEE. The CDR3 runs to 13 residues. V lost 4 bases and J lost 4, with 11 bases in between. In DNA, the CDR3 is TGTGCCAGCAGCCAAAGGGTCTTCACTGAAGCTTTCTTT. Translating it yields CASSQRVFTEAFF.

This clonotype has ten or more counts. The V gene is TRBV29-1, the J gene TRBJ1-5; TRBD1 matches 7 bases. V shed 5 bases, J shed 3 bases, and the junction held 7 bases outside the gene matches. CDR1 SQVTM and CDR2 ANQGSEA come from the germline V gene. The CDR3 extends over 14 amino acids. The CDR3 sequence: CSVRFGTDNQPQHF. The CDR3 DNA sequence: TGCAGCGTTCGATTCGGGACAGACAATCAGCCCCAGCATTTT.

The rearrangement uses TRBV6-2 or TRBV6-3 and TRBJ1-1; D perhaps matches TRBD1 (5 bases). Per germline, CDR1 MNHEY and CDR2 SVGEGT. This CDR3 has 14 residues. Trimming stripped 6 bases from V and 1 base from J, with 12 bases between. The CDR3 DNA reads TGTGCCAGCAGCCGAGCGGGGGGGAACACTGAAGCTTTCTTT. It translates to CASSRAGGNTEAFF.

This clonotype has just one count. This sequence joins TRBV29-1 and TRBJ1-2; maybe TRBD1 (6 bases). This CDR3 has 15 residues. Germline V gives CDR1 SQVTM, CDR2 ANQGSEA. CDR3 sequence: CRVNVAGAIPGGYTF. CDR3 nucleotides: TGCAGAGTTAATGTGGCAGGGGCGATCCCGGGAGGCTACACCTTC.

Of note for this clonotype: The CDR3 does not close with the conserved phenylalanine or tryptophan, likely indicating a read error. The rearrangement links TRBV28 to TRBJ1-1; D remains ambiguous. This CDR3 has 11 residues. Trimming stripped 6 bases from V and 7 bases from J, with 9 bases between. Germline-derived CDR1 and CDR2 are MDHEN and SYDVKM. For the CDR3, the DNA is TGTGCCAGCAGGAGCATAAATGAAGCTTTCCTT. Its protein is CASRSINEAFL.